One sample yielded the 13 T cell receptor beta chains listed below, sequenced in a study of cytomegalovirus exposure and HLA in healthy donors. This PCR relied on a set of 60 Vbeta primers and 13 Jbeta primers. Clones were read by immunoSEQ multiplex PCR, and TCRdb kept only the in-frame ones, dropping some. The data hold 70,000 to 95,000 clones, with about two thirds observed a single time. Source material: PBMCs. The receptors were sampled from a woman under 40 in good health and CMV-seropositive.

This clone was observed once. One junction end disagrees with the germline gene, perhaps due to a read error. V is TRBV5-6 and J is TRBJ1-6; 9 bases line up with TRBD1. This CDR3 region has 15 residues. Germline-derived CDR1 and CDR2 are SGHDT and YYEEEE. The CDR3 DNA reads TGTGCCAGCAGATTGGGGGACAGGGTAAATTCACCCCTCCACTTT. The encoded protein is CASRLGDRVNSPLHF.

This sequence joins TRBV7-8 and TRBJ2-7; D is unresolved. The V and J ends lost 2 bases and 0 bases respectively, with 8 bases between them. The germline V gene encodes CDR1 SGHVS and CDR2 FQNEAQ. The CDR3 has 14 residues. The CDR3 nucleotides read TGTGCCAGCAGCTTACGCTTCTACTCCTACGAGCAGTACTTC. Protein product: CASSLRFYSYEQYF.

This clone was observed a single time. The chain uses TRBV11-3 and TRBJ1-1; 7 bases map to TRBD1. Germline loops: CDR1 SGHNT, CDR2 YENEEA. The CDR3 totals 14 residues. Losses at the gene ends were 6 bases for V and 4 bases for J; bases not matched to a gene: 8. Here the CDR3 DNA reads TGTGCCAGCAGGAGACAGGGTTACTTCACTGAAGCTTTCTTT. This translates into CASRRQGYFTEAFF.

This clone was recorded a few times. The chain carries TRBV19 and TRBJ2-7; D possibly corresponds to TRBD2 (5 bases). CDR3 size: 13 residues. The germline V and J ends were trimmed by 4 bases and 1 base, with 8 bases remaining between them. Germline-derived CDR1 and CDR2 are LNHDA and SQIVND (reference sequence). CDR3 residues: CASSRTGSYEQYF. The CDR3, as DNA: TGTGCCAGTAGTAGGACGGGATCCTACGAGCAGTACTTC.

The genes are TRBV30 and TRBJ2-3; TRBD2 matches 7 bases. V gave up 4 bases and J gave up 7 bases; unmatched junction bases: 8. CDR3 length equals 13 residues. CDR1 is GTSNPN, CDR2 SVGIG, per germline (reference sequence). The CDR3 spells CAWTIGGGNTQYF. The CDR3 DNA reads TGTGCCTGGACCATCGGGGGAGGGAATACGCAGTATTTT.

J is TRBJ1-1 and V is TRBV9; D is unresolved. The CDR3 runs 15 residues. The germline V gene encodes CDR1 SGDLS and CDR2 YYNGEE. V lost 3 bases and J lost 9, with 21 bases in between. The CDR3 sequence is CASSARDRFTQKAFF. The CDR3 DNA sequence: TGTGCCAGCAGCGCTAGAGACCGGTTTACGCAAAAAGCTTTCTTT.

The chain combines TRBV7-6 with TRBJ1-5; D ambiguous. Trimming left V 1 base short and J 0 bases short, with 7 bases between. CDR3 length: 15 residues. Germline CDR1 is SGHVS and CDR2 is FNYEAQ. CDR3 region: CASSLVSDSNQPQHF. DNA for the CDR3: TGTGCCAGCAGCTTAGTGTCAGATAGCAATCAGCCCCAGCATTTT. Full variable domain (remainder filled in from reference TRBV7-6 and TRBJ1-5): GAGVSQSPRYKVTKRGQDVALRCDPISGHVSLYWYRQALGQGPEFLTYFNYEAQQDKSGLPNDRFSAERPEGSISTLTIQRTEQRDSAMYRCASSLVSDSNQPQHFGDGTRLSIL.

This chain connects TRBV5-1 to TRBJ2-7, with 10 bases matching TRBD2. Germline CDR1 is SGHRS and CDR2 is YFSETQ. J was trimmed by 2 bases and V by 4 bases; bases with no gene match: 9. This CDR3 has 16 amino acids. The CDR3 reads CASSPLGLADAYEQYF. CDR3 in DNA: TGCGCCAGCAGCCCGCTCGGACTAGCGGATGCCTACGAGCAGTACTTC.

The chain links TRBV2 to TRBJ2-5, with TRBD1 as a possible D gene (6 bases). Per germline, CDR1 SNHLY and CDR2 FYNNEI. The CDR3 consists of 19 residues. Trimming stripped 8 bases from V and 3 bases from J, with 31 bases between. The CDR3 loop reads CASLGKYYRVYLIKETQYF. In nucleotides, the CDR3 is TGTGCCAGCCTAGGGAAATACTACAGGGTATACTTGATTAAAGAGACCCAGTACTTC.

The rearrangement joins TRBV30 to TRBJ1-6; D ambiguous. This CDR3 has 14 residues. V was shortened by 0 bases and J by 10 bases, with 13 bases between the two germline ends. Germline CDR1 and CDR2: GTSNPN and SVGIG (reference sequence). The CDR3 coding sequence is TGTGCCTGGAGTGTCTGGGAAGGACTATCACCCCTCCACTTT. This encodes CAWSVWEGLSPLHF.

The CDR3 DNA reads TGTGCCAGCAGAAACGGACTCAACCGGGGTGAAAAACTGTTTTTT. Its protein product is CASRNGLNRGEKLFF. The genes are TRBV25-1 and TRBJ1-4; D gene unclear. Trimming shortened V by 6 bases and J by 7 bases, and 18 bases separated the two germline ends. Germline V gene data show CDR1 as MGHDK and CDR2 as SYGVNS. CDR3 length equals 15 residues.

This chain uses TRBV30 with TRBJ1-5; a possible D gene is TRBD1 (5 bases). This CDR3 region has 11 residues. In germline, CDR1 is GTSNPN, CDR2 SVGIG (reference sequence). V was pared by 3 bases and J by 12 bases, with 12 bases between. The CDR3 is CAWRSGGNQHF. In DNA, the CDR3 is TGTGCCTGGAGATCGGGGGGAAACCAGCATTTT.

This chain uses TRBV11-2 with TRBJ2-1, with D maybe TRBD1 (6 bases). The CDR3 runs 14 residues. Per germline, CDR1 SGHAT and CDR2 FQNNGV. Trimming stripped 0 bases from V and 13 bases from J, with 16 bases between. The CDR3 nucleotides are TGTGCCAGCAGCTTAGAGGTACAGGGAATTGGACAGTTCTTC. Translated: CASSLEVQGIGQFF.